Below are 3 T cell receptor beta chains sequenced from a single sample in a study of T cell repertoires in cytomegalovirus infection. TCRdb re-derived calls from the reads in MiXCR, one entry per CDR3 protein. In the table there are approximately 910,000 distinct CDR3 sequences, less than 40% of which are singletons. The antigens of these receptors remain unknown. Sample: cultured CD8+ T cells from PBMCs, taken from culture after CMV antigen stimulation. Receptors were obtained from a human donor in good health (CMV status not recorded). Some clones in this sample may be carry-over from other donors' samples.

This clonotype was observed a few times. The V call is TRBV7-6, the J call TRBJ2-5; D is ambiguous. This CDR3 contains 15 residues. Germline V CDR1 and CDR2: SGHVS, FNYEAQ. V gave up 1 base and J gave up 4 bases, with 13 bases separating them. As DNA, the CDR3 is TGTGCCAGCAGCTTAGTGTTCCTTGAAGGAGAGACCCAGTACTTC. Protein sequence: CASSLVFLEGETQYF. The variable domain in full, completed from reference TRBV7-6 and TRBJ2-5, reads GAGVSQSPRYKVTKRGQDVALRCDPISGHVSLYWYRQALGQGPEFLTYFNYEAQQDKSGLPNDRFSAERPEGSISTLTIQRTEQRDSAMYRCASSLVFLEGETQYFGPGTRLLVL.

V gene TRBV27 combines with J gene TRBJ2-1; D call uncertain. The CDR3 has 13 residues. V lost 4 bases and J lost 8, with 12 bases in between. The V gene's germline CDR1 is MNHEY and CDR2 SMNVEV (reference sequence). The CDR3 region is CASSSQRVDEQFF. CDR3 sequence (DNA): TGTGCCAGCAGTTCCCAAAGGGTAGATGAGCAGTTCTTC.

This chain joins TRBV4-1 and TRBJ2-2, with D possibly matching TRBD1 (6 bases). This CDR3 has 15 residues. V lost 2 bases and J lost 5, with 12 bases in between. The germline CDR1 and CDR2 sequences are MGHRA and YSYEKL. The CDR3 region is CASSQNRVGTGELFF. The CDR3 DNA reads as TGCGCCAGCAGCCAAAACAGGGTAGGGACCGGGGAGCTGTTTTTT.